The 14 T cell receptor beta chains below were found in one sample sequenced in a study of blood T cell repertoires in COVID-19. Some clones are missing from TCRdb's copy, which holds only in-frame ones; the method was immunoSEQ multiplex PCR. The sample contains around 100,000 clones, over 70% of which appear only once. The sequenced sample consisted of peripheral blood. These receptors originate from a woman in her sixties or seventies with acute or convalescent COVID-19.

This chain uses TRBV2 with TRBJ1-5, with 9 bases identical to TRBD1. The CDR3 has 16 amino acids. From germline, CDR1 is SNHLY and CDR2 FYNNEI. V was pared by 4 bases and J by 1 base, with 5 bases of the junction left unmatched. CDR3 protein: CASSGGQGGSNQPQHF. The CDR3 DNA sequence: TGTGCCAGCAGTGGGGGACAGGGAGGGAGCAATCAGCCCCAGCATTTT.

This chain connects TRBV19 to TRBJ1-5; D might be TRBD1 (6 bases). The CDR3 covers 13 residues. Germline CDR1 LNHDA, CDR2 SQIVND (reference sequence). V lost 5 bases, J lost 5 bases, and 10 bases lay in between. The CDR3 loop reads CASSEQGYQPQHF. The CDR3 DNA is TGTGCCAGTAGTGAACAGGGATATCAGCCCCAGCATTTT.

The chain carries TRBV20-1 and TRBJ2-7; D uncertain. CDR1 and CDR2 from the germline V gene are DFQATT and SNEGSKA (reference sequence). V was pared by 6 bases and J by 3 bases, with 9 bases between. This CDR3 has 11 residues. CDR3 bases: TGCAGTGCCTCGACATACTACGAGCAGTACTTC. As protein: CSASTYYEQYF.

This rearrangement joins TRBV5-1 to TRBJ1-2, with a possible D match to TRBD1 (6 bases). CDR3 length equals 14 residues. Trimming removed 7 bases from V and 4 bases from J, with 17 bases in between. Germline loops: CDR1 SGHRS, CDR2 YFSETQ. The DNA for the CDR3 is TGCGCCAGCTCCTCTCAGGGGCAGGGCTATGGCTACACCTTC. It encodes CASSSQGQGYGYTF.

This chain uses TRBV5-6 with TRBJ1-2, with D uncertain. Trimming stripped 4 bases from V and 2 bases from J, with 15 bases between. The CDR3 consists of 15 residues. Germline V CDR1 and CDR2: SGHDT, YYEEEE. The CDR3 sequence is CASSQLGQANYGYTF. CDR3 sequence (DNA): TGTGCCAGCAGCCAACTTGGGCAGGCCAACTATGGCTACACCTTC.

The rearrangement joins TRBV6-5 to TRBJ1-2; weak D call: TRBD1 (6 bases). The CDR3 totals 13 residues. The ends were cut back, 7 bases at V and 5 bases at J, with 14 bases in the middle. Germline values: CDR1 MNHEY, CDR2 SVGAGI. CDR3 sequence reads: CASTPDSFYGYTF. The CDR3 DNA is TGTGCCAGCACCCCGGACAGTTTTTATGGCTACACCTTC.

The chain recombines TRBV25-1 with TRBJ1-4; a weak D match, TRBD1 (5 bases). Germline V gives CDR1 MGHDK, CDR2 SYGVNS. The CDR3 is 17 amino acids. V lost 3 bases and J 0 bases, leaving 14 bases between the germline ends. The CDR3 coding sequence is TGTGCCAGCAGTGATCCTAGACAGATTTCAACTAATGAAAAACTGTTTTTT. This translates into CASSDPRQISTNEKLFF.

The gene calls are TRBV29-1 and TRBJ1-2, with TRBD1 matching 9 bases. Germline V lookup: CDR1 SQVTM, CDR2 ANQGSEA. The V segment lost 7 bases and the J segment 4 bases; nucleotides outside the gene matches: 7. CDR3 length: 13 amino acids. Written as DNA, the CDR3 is TGCAGCGCTAGGACAGGGGAAAGCTATGGCTACACCTTC. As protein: CSARTGESYGYTF.

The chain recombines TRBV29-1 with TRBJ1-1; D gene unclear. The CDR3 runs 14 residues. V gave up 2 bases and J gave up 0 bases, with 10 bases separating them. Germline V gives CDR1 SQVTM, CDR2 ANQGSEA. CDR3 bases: TGCAGCGTTGAATTTGGAGGGTTGAACACTGAAGCTTTCTTT. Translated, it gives CSVEFGGLNTEAFF.

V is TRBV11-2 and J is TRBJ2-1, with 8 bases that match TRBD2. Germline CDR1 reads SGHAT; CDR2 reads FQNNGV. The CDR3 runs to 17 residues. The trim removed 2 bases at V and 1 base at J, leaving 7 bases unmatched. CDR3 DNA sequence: TGTGCCAGCAGCTTAAAGGGAGCGGGAGAGTCCTACAATGAGCAGTTCTTC. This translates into CASSLKGAGESYNEQFF.

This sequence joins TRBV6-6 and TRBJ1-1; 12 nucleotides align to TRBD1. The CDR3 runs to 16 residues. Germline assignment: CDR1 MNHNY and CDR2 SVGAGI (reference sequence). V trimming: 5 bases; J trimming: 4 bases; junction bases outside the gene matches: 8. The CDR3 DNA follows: TGTGCCAGCAGTGGTAAACCGGGACAGGGGGCCACTGAAGCTTTCTTT. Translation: CASSGKPGQGATEAFF.

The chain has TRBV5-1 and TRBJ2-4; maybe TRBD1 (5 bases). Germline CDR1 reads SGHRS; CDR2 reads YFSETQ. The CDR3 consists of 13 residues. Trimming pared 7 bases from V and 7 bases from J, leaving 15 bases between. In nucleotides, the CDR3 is TGCGCCAGCCGGTCCAGGGATAGCAACATTCAGTACTTC. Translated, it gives CASRSRDSNIQYF.

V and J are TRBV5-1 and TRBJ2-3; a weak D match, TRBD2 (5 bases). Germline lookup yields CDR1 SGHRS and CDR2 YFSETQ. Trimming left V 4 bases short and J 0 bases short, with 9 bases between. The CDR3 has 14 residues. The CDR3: CASSRADSTDTQYF. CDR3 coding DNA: TGCGCCAGCAGCCGAGCGGACAGCACAGATACGCAGTATTTT.

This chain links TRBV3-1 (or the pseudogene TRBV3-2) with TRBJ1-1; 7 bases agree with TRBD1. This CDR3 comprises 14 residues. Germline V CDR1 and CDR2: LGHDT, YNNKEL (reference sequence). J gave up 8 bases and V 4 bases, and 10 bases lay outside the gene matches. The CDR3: CASSPPGQVGEAFF. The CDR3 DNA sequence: TGTGCCAGCAGCCCGCCAGGACAGGTTGGAGAAGCTTTCTTT.